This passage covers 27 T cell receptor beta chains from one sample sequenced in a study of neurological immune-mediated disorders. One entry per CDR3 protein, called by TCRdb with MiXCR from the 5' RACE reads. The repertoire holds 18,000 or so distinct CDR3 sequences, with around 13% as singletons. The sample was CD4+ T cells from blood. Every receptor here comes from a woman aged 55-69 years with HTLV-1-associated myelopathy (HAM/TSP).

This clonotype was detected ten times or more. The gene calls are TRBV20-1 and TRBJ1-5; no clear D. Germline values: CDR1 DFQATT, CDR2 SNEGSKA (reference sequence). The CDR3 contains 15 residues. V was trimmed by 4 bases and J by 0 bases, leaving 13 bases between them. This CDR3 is CSAKTLGNSNQPQHF. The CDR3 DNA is TGCAGTGCTAAGACATTGGGAAATAGCAATCAGCCCCAGCATTTT.

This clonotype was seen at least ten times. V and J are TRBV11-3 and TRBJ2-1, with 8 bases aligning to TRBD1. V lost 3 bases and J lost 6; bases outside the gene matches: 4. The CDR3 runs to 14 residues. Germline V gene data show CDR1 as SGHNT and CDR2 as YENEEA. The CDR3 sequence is CASSFWTGSNEQFF. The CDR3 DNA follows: TGTGCCAGCAGCTTCTGGACAGGGAGCAATGAGCAGTTCTTC.

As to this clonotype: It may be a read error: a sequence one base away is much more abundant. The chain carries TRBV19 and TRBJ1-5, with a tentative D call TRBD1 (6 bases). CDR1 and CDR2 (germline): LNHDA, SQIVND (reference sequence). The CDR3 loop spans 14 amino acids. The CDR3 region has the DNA TGTGCCAGTAGTATTTCGGGGGACAATCATCCCCAGCATTTT. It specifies CASSISGDNHPQHF.

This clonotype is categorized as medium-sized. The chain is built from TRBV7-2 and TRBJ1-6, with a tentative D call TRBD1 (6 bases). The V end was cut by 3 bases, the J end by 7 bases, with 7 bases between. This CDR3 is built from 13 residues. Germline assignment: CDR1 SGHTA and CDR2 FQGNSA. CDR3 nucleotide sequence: TGTGCCAGCAGCTTTACAGGGAATTCACCCCTCCACTTT. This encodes CASSFTGNSPLHF.

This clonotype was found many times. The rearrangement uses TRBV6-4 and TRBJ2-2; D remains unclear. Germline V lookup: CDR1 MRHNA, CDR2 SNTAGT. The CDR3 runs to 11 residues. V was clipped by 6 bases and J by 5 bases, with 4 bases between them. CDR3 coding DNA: TGTGCCAGCAGCGGAACCGGGGAGCTGTTTTTT. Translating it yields CASSGTGELFF.

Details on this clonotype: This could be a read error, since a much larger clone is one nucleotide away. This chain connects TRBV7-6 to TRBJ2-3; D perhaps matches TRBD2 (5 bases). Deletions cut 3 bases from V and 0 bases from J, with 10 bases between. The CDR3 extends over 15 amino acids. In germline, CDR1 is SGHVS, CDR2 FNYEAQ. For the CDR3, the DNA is TGTGCCAGCAGCTTCAATGGCGGGAGCACAGATACGCAGTATTTT. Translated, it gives CASSFNGGSTDTQYF.

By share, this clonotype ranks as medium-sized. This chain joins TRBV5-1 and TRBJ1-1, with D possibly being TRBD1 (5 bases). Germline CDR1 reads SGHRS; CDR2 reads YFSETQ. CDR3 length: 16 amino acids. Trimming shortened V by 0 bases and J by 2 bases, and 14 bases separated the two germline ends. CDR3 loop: CASSLEGVTANTEAFF. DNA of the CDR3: TGCGCCAGCAGCTTGGAGGGCGTGACAGCTAACACTGAAGCTTTCTTT. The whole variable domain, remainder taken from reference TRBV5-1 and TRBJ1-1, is KAGVTQTPRYLIKTRGQQVTLSCSPISGHRSVSWYQQTPGQGLQFLFEYFSETQRNKGNFPGRFSGRQFSNSRSEMNVSTLELGDSALYLCASSLEGVTANTEAFFGQGTRLTVV.

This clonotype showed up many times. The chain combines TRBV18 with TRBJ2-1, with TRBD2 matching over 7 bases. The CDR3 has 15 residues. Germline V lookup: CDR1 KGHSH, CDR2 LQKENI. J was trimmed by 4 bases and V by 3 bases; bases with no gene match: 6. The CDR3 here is CASSPDKREYNEQFF. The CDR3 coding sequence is TGTGCCAGCTCACCGGACAAGCGGGAATACAATGAGCAGTTCTTC.

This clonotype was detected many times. Written as DNA, the CDR3 is TGCAGTGCTAGAGGGGGGGAGACAAGGCAACTGTTTTTT. Translation: CSARGGETRQLFF. The genes are TRBV20-1 and TRBJ1-4; TRBD1 is a possible D gene (5 bases). Germline V gene data show CDR1 as DFQATT and CDR2 as SNEGSKA (reference sequence). CDR3 size: 13 residues. Deletions cut 1 base from V and 12 bases from J, with 15 bases between.

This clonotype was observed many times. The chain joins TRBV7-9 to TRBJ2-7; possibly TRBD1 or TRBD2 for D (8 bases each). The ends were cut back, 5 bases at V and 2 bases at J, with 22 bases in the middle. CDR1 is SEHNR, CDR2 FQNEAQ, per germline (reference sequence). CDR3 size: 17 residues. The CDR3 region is CASSRTGSGGPTYEQYF. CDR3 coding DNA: TGTGCCAGCAGCCGGACAGGGAGCGGGGGCCCCACCTACGAGCAGTACTTC.

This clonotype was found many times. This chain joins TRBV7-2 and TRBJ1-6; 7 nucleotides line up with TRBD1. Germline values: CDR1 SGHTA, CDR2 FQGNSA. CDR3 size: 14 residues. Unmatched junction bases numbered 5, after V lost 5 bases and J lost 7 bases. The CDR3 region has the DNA TGTGCCAGCAGCCCCGGGACAGCAAATTCACCCCTCCACTTT. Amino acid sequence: CASSPGTANSPLHF.

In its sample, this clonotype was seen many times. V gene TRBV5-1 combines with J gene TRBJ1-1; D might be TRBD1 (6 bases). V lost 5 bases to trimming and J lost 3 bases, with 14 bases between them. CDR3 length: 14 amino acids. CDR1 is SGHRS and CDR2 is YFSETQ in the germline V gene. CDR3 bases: TGCGCCAGCAGAAGCAGGGGATTGGACACTGAAGCTTTCTTT. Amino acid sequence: CASRSRGLDTEAFF.

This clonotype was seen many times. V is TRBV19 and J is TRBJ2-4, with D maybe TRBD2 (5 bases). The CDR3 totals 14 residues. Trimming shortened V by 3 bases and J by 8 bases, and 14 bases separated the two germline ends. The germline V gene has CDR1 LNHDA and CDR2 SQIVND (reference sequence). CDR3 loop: CASSIPGNNYIQYF. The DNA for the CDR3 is TGTGCCAGTAGTATTCCGGGAAATAACTACATTCAGTACTTC.

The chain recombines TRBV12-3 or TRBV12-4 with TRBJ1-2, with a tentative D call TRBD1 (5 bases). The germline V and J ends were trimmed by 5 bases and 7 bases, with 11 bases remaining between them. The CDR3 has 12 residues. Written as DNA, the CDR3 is TGTGCCAGCAGTCTGGGGACCCCTGGCTACACCTTC. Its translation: CASSLGTPGYTF.

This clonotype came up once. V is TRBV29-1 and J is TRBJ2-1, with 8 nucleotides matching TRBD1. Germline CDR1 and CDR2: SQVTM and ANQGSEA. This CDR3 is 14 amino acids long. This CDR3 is CSARKQGEHNEQFF. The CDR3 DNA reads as TGCAGTGCTAGAAAACAGGGGGAGCACAATGAGCAGTTCTTC.

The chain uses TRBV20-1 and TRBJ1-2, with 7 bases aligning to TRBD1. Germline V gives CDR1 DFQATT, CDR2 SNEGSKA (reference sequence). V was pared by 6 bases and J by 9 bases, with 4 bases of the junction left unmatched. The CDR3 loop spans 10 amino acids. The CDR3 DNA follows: TGCAGTGCAGGGGGCGCGAGCTACACCTTC. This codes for CSAGGASYTF.

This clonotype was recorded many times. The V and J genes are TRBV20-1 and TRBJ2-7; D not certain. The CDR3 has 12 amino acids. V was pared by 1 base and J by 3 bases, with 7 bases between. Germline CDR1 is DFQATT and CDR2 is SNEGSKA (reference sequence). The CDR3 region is CSARGANYEQYF. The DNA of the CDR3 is TGCAGTGCTAGAGGGGCGAACTACGAGCAGTACTTC.

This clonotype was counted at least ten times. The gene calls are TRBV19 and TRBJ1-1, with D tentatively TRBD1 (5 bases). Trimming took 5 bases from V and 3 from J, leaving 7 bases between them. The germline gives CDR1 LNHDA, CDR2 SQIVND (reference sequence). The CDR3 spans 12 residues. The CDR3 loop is CASSWGDTEAFF. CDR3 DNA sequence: TGTGCCAGTAGTTGGGGGGACACTGAAGCTTTCTTT.

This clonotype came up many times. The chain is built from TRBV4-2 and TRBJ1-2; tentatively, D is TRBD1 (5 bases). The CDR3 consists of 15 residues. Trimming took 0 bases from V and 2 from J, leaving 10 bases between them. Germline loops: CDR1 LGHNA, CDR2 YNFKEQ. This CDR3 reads CASSQEAGSNYGYTF. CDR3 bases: TGTGCCAGCAGCCAAGAGGCAGGGTCCAACTATGGCTACACCTTC.

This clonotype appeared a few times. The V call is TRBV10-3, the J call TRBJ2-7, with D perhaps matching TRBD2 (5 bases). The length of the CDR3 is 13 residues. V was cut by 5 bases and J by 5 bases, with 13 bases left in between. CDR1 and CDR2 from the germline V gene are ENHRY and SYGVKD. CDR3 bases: TGTGCCATCAGTTACAGCGGAACGGACGAGCAGTACTTC. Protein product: CAISYSGTDEQYF.

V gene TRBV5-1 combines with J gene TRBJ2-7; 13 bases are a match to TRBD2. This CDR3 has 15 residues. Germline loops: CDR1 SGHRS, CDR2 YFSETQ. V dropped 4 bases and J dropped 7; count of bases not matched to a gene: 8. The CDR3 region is CASSSEPGLAGEQYF. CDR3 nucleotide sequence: TGCGCCAGCAGCAGCGAACCGGGACTAGCGGGAGAGCAGTACTTC.

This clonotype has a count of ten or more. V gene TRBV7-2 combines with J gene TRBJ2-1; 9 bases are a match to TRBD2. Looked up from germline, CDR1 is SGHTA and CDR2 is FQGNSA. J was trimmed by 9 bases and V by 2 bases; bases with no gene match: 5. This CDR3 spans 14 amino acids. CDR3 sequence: CASSLRLAGSEQFF. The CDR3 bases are TGTGCCAGCAGCTTAAGGCTAGCGGGAAGTGAGCAGTTCTTC.

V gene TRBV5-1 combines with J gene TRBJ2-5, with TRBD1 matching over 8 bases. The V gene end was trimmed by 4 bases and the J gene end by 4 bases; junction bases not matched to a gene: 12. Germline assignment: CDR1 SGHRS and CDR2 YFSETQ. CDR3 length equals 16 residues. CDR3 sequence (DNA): TGCGCCAGCAGCCCGGGGACAGGCATTAACGGAGAGACCCAGTACTTC. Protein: CASSPGTGINGETQYF.

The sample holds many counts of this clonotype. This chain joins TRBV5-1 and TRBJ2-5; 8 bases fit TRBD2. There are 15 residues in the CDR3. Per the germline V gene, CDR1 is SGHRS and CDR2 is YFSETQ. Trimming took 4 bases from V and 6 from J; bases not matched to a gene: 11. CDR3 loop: CASSIDRGLGKTQYF. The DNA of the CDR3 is TGCGCCAGCAGCATTGACCGGGGACTAGGAAAGACCCAGTACTTC.

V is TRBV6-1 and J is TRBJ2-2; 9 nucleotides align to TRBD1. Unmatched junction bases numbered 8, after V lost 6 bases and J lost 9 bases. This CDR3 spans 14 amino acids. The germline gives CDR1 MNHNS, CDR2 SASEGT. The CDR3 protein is CASRAGQGGRELFF. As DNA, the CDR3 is TGTGCCAGCAGGGCGGGACAGGGTGGCAGGGAGCTGTTTTTT.

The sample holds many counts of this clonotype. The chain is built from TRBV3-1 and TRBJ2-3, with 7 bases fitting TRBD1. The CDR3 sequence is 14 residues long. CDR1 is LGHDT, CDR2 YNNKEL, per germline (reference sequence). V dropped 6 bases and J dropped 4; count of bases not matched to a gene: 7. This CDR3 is CASSRDSTADTQYF. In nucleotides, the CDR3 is TGTGCCAGCAGTCGGGACAGTACTGCAGATACGCAGTATTTT.

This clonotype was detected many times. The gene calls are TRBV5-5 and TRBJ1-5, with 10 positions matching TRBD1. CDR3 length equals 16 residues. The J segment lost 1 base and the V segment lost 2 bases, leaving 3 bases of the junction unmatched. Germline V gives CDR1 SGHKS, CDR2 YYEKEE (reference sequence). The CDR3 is CASSFGQGVSNQPQHF. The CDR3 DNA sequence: TGTGCCAGCAGCTTTGGACAGGGGGTGAGCAATCAGCCCCAGCATTTT.